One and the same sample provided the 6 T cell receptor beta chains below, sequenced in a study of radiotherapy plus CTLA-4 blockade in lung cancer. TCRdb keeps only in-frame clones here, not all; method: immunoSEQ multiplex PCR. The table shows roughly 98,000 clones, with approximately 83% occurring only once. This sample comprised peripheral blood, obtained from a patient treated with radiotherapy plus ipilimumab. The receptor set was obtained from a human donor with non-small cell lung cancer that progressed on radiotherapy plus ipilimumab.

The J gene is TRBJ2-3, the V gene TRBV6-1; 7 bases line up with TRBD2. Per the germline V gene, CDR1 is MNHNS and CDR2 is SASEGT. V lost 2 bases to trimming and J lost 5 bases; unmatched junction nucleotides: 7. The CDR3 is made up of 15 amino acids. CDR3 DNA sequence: TGTGCCAGCAGTGAAATCTTGGGGAGGGGAGATACGCAGTATTTT. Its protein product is CASSEILGRGDTQYF.

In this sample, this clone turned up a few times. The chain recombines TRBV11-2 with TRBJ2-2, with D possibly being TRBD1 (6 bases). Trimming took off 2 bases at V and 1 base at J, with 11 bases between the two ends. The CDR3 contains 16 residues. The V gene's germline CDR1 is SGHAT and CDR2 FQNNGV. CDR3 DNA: TGTGCCAGCAGCTTACCCTCGGGACAGAACACCGGGGAGCTGTTTTTT. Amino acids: CASSLPSGQNTGELFF.

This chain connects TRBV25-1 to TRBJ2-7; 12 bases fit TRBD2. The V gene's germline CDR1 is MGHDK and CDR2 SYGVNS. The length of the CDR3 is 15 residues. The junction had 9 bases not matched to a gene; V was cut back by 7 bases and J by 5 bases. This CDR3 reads CASTPGLAGLHEQYF. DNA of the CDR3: TGTGCCAGCACACCGGGACTAGCGGGCCTCCACGAGCAGTACTTC.

CDR3 protein: CASSPGLAGGYNEQFF. Here the CDR3 DNA reads TGTGCCAGCAGCCCGGGACTAGCGGGGGGGTACAATGAGCAGTTCTTC. The chain combines TRBV5-8 with TRBJ2-1; 16 bases are a match to TRBD2. Germline CDR1 and CDR2: SGHTS and YDEGEE. V lost 4 bases to trimming and J lost 4 bases; unmatched junction nucleotides: 2. The CDR3 is 16 amino acids.

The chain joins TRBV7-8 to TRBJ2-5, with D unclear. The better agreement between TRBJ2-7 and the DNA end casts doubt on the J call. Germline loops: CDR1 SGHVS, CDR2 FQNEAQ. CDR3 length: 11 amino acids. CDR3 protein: CASSLMYEQYF. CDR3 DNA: TGTGCCAGCAGCTTGATGTACGAGCAGTACTTC.

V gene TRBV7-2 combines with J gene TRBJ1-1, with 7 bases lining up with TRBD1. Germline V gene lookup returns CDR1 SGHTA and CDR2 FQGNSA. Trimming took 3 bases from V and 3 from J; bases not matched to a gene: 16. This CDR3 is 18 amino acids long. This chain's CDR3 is CASSFGAGGRVGDTEAFF. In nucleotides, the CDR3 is TGTGCCAGCAGCTTCGGGGCAGGGGGTCGAGTAGGGGACACTGAAGCTTTCTTT.